The next 24 T cell receptor beta chains were all read from a single sample in a study of beta chain features in type 1 diabetes. Broader study findings: In every one of the four CD4+ subsets, TCRB CDR3s were moderately but significantly shorter in Type 1 diabetes patients.

Their target antigens are unknown. All of the isolated RNA was reverse transcribed, so expressed TCRB transcripts were sequenced. This table comes from immunoSEQ multiplex PCR, and its TCRdb copy is limited to in-frame clones, with some not included. The table has about 340,000 clones, approximately 12% seen once; the top ten hold roughly 0.015%. Sequencing used naive CD4+ T cells from blood. These receptors came from a young woman with type 1 diabetes.

This clone was picked up a small number of times. The chain couples TRBV29-1 to TRBJ2-5; 7 bases map to TRBD1. The CDR3 has 13 amino acids. With V trimmed by 6 bases and J by 2 bases, 6 bases remained unmatched. From germline, CDR1 is SQVTM and CDR2 ANQGSEA. CDR3: CSVARDRQETQYF. The CDR3 coding sequence is TGCAGCGTCGCTCGGGACAGACAAGAGACCCAGTACTTC.

The V and J genes are TRBV18 and TRBJ2-7, with TRBD2 identical over 7 bases. The CDR3 has 18 amino acids. With 0 bases clipped from V and 3 bases from J, the junction kept 14 bases outside the gene matches. Germline-derived CDR1 and CDR2 are KGHSH and LQKENI. The CDR3 is CASSPPEEGGPKVYEQYV. CDR3 bases: TGTGCCAGCTCACCACCGGAGGAGGGAGGGCCGAAGGTCTACGAGCAGTACGTC.

This clone showed up just a few times. The DNA for the CDR3 is TGCGCCAGCAGCCCGCGGGGGGCAGATACGCAGTATTTT. This codes for CASSPRGADTQYF. The gene calls are TRBV5-1 and TRBJ2-3, with TRBD2 identical over 8 bases. The V gene end was trimmed by 4 bases and the J gene end by 4 bases; junction bases not matched to a gene: 2. Germline lookup yields CDR1 SGHRS and CDR2 YFSETQ. The CDR3 extends over 13 amino acids.

The V and J genes are TRBV7-3 and TRBJ2-2, with 9 bases identical to TRBD2. This CDR3 contains 15 residues. Losses at the gene ends were 5 bases for V and 4 bases for J; bases not matched to a gene: 5. Germline V gene data show CDR1 as SGHTA and CDR2 as FQGTGA. CDR3 DNA: TGTGCCAGCAGCCCCCTAGCGGGACTCACCGGGGAGCTGTTTTTT. The encoded protein is CASSPLAGLTGELFF. Full variable domain (missing parts from reference TRBV7-3 and TRBJ2-2): GAGVSQTPSNKVTEKGKYVELRCDPISGHTALYWYRQSLGQGPEFLIYFQGTGAADDSGLPNDRFFAVRPEGSVSTLKIQRTERGDSAVYLCASSPLAGLTGELFFGEGSRLTVL.

This clone was observed a handful of times. The genes are TRBV7-6 and TRBJ2-5, with a weak D call TRBD2 (5 bases). Trimming cost V 3 bases and J 0 bases, with 14 bases left between them. The germline CDR1 and CDR2 sequences are SGHVS and FNYEAQ. This CDR3 has 16 amino acids. CDR3 sequence: CASSLATGGYQETQYF. CDR3 in DNA: TGTGCCAGCAGCTTGGCGACTGGCGGGTACCAAGAGACCCAGTACTTC.

This clone was detected only a few times. The chain uses TRBV5-6 and TRBJ2-1, with 14 bases that match TRBD2. J gave up 0 bases and V 4 bases, and 6 bases lay outside the gene matches. Germline CDR1 and CDR2: SGHDT and YYEEEE. The CDR3 extends over 18 amino acids. The CDR3: CASSIGTSGSRSYNEQFF. CDR3 nucleotide sequence: TGTGCCAGCAGCATCGGGACTAGCGGGAGCCGCTCCTACAATGAGCAGTTCTTC.

This clone was observed a handful of times. The genes are TRBV2 and TRBJ2-7; 13 bases fit TRBD2. Per germline, CDR1 SNHLY and CDR2 FYNNEI. CDR3 size: 15 residues. Trimming removed 8 bases from V and 5 bases from J; junction bases left unmatched: 9. CDR3 region: CASVNVGLAGDEQYF. Here the CDR3 DNA reads TGTGCCAGCGTAAACGTCGGACTAGCGGGAGACGAGCAGTACTTC.

The chain carries TRBV28 and TRBJ1-5, with a possible D match to TRBD1 (5 bases). V was pared by 5 bases and J by 3 bases, with 14 bases between. The CDR3 loop spans 15 amino acids. The V gene's germline CDR1 is MDHEN and CDR2 SYDVKM. CDR3 region: CASSPPAGHNQPQHF. In DNA form, the CDR3 reads TGTGCCAGCAGTCCTCCTGCAGGACACAATCAGCCCCAGCATTTT. Variable domain in full (rest from reference TRBV28 and TRBJ1-5): DVKVTQSSRYLVKRTGEKVFLECVQDMDHENMFWYRQDPGLGLRLIYFSYDVKMKEKGDIPEGYSVSREKKERFSLILESASTNQTSMYLCASSPPAGHNQPQHFGDGTRLSIL.

The chain couples TRBV25-1 to TRBJ2-3; 9 bases fit TRBD2. The CDR3 is 13 amino acids. Germline values: CDR1 MGHDK, CDR2 SYGVNS. V trimming: 5 bases; J trimming: 5 bases; junction bases outside the gene matches: 2. The CDR3 DNA follows: TGTGCCAGCAGTCTACTAGCGGGAGATACGCAGTATTTT. This translates into CASSLLAGDTQYF.

The chain carries TRBV19 and TRBJ2-1; 9 positions match TRBD2. The J segment lost 7 bases and the V segment lost 7 bases, leaving 14 bases of the junction unmatched. Germline assignment: CDR1 LNHDA and CDR2 SQIVND (reference sequence). The CDR3 length is 16 residues. DNA of the CDR3: TGTGCCAGTACCACCCCGGGGACTAGCTTGTCGAATGAGCAGTTCTTC. This translates into CASTTPGTSLSNEQFF.

This chain uses TRBV7-2 with TRBJ2-7, with D possibly matching TRBD1 (6 bases). The length of the CDR3 is 14 residues. Germline V gene data show CDR1 as SGHTA and CDR2 as FQGNSA. Trimming removed 1 base at V and 6 bases at J, with 13 bases between. CDR3 region: CASSLVSGAAEQYV. CDR3 nucleotide sequence: TGTGCCAGCAGCTTAGTTTCAGGGGCGGCCGAGCAGTACGTC.

The V gene is TRBV27, the J gene TRBJ2-2; D is ambiguous. The germline V and J ends were trimmed by 6 bases and 2 bases, with 7 bases remaining between them. This CDR3 has 13 amino acids. CDR1 is MNHEY, CDR2 SMNVEV, per germline (reference sequence). The CDR3 DNA sequence: TGTGCCAGCAGGGCCCGTAACACCGGGGAGCTGTTTTTT. Encoded protein: CASRARNTGELFF.

To note about this clone: The sample carries other DNA sequences with the same CDR3. The V call is TRBV5-1, the J call TRBJ2-1; TRBD2 matches at 12 bases. Germline V gives CDR1 SGHRS, CDR2 YFSETQ. V trimming: 3 bases; J trimming: 7 bases; junction bases outside the gene matches: 2. The CDR3 contains 14 residues. CDR3 DNA: TGCGCCAGCAGCTCCGGACTAGCGGGAAATGAGCAGTTCTTC. It translates to CASSSGLAGNEQFF.

This chain joins TRBV18 and TRBJ1-1; 8 bases fit TRBD1. The trim removed 3 bases at V and 1 base at J, leaving 7 bases unmatched. Germline CDR1 reads KGHSH; CDR2 reads LQKENI. The CDR3 is 16 residues long. Here the CDR3 DNA reads TGTGCCAGCTCACCTCGACTGGGACAGGCGAACACTGAAGCTTTCTTT. It specifies CASSPRLGQANTEAFF.

V and J are TRBV11-2 and TRBJ2-1; 8 nucleotides match TRBD2. Germline assignment: CDR1 SGHAT and CDR2 FQNNGV. CDR3 length: 15 amino acids. V shed 3 bases, J shed 3 bases, and the junction held 4 bases outside the gene matches. CDR3 DNA: TGTGCCAGCAGCTTGGGACTAGTCAACTACAATGAGCAGTTCTTC. The encoded protein is CASSLGLVNYNEQFF. The entire variable domain, with the rest obtained from reference TRBV11-2 and TRBJ2-1, is as follows: EAGVAQSPRYKIIEKRQSVAFWCNPISGHATLYWYQQILGQGPKLLIQFQNNGVVDDSQLPKDRFSAERLKGVDSTLKIQPAKLEDSAVYLCASSLGLVNYNEQFFGPGTRLTVL.

CDR3: CASSLRVTVAGVNYEQYF. Here the CDR3 DNA reads TGTGCCAGCAGCTTGCGGGTAACGGTAGCGGGAGTTAACTACGAGCAGTACTTC. The J gene is TRBJ2-7, the V gene TRBV5-4, with 9 bases that match TRBD2. J was trimmed by 3 bases and V by 1 base; bases with no gene match: 14. The CDR3 is 18 amino acids. The germline V gene encodes CDR1 SGHNT and CDR2 YYREEE (reference sequence).

The gene calls are TRBV25-1 and TRBJ2-5; the match to TRBD1 covers 10 bases. The CDR3 has 17 residues. Trimming at V came to 2 bases and at J to 4 bases, leaving 10 bases not matched to a gene. CDR1 and CDR2 (germline): MGHDK, SYGVNS. CDR3 sequence: CASSERGRTGGSETQYF. CDR3 in DNA: TGTGCCAGCAGTGAAAGGGGAAGGACAGGGGGTTCAGAGACCCAGTACTTC.

This chain uses TRBV30 with TRBJ2-2, with TRBD2 matching 7 bases. Germline lookup yields CDR1 GTSNPN and CDR2 SVGIG (reference sequence). V was pared by 1 base and J by 1 base, with 9 bases of the junction left unmatched. CDR3 length: 17 residues. CDR3 sequence reads: CAWSARGLAVNTGELFF. DNA for the CDR3: TGTGCCTGGAGTGCCCGGGGTCTAGCGGTGAACACCGGGGAGCTGTTTTTT. The variable domain in full, with the rest retrieved from reference TRBV30 and TRBJ2-2, is SQTIHQWPATLVQPVGSPLSLECTVEGTSNPNLYWYRQAAGRGLQLLFYSVGIGQISSEVPQNLSASRPQDRQFILSSKKLLLSDSGFYLCAWSARGLAVNTGELFFGEGSRLTVL.

The chain recombines TRBV29-1 with TRBJ2-3; D remains ambiguous. The V gene lost 4 bases and the J gene lost 0 bases, with 11 bases spanning the gap. CDR3 length equals 14 residues. CDR1 is SQVTM and CDR2 is ANQGSEA in the germline V gene. CDR3 sequence: CSVVVSPSTDTQYF. The CDR3 nucleotides are TGCAGCGTTGTTGTCTCCCCTAGCACAGATACGCAGTATTTT.

The rearrangement uses TRBV29-1 and TRBJ2-7; D perhaps matches TRBD1 (5 bases). Trimming took 2 bases from V and 6 from J, leaving 14 bases between them. The V gene's germline CDR1 is SQVTM and CDR2 ANQGSEA. CDR3 length equals 13 residues. The DNA of the CDR3 is TGCAGCGTTGAAAAGGTACGCCAGGGCGAGCAGTACTTC. Translated: CSVEKVRQGEQYF.

The chain joins TRBV30 to TRBJ2-1; 9 bases are a match to TRBD2. The CDR3 runs 16 residues. V lost 8 bases and J lost 0; bases outside the gene matches: 11. Germline CDR1 GTSNPN, CDR2 SVGIG (reference sequence). CDR3 loop: CAQASGMASSYNEQFF. CDR3 in DNA: TGTGCCCAGGCTAGCGGGATGGCGAGCTCCTACAATGAGCAGTTCTTC.

This clone was observed a handful of times. This rearrangement joins TRBV19 to TRBJ1-2, with D perhaps matching TRBD1 (5 bases). V was trimmed by 3 bases and J by 3 bases, leaving 8 bases between them. This CDR3 region has 13 residues. Germline CDR1 reads LNHDA; CDR2 reads SQIVND (reference sequence). The CDR3 region has the DNA TGTGCCAGTAGTATGCAGGGATACTATGGCTACACCTTC. Residues: CASSMQGYYGYTF.

This clone was observed a handful of times. This chain connects TRBV9 to TRBJ2-2, with D maybe TRBD2 (7 bases). This CDR3 has 16 residues. V dropped 5 bases and J dropped 5 bases, with 19 bases sitting between them. Germline assignment: CDR1 SGDLS and CDR2 YYNGEE. In nucleotides, the CDR3 is TGTGCCAGCAGTGGGGGCGGGAGCTGGGGGACCGGGGAGCTGTTTTTT. It yields the protein CASSGGGSWGTGELFF. The full variable domain, in which reference TRBV9 and TRBJ2-2 provide the parts outside the CDR3, is DSGVTQTPKHLITATGQRVTLRCSPRSGDLSVYWYQQSLDQGLQFLIQYYNGEERAKGNILERFSAQQFPDLHSELNLSSLELGDSALYFCASSGGGSWGTGELFFGEGSRLTVL.

The gene calls are TRBV7-2 and TRBJ2-2, with TRBD2 as a possible D gene (6 bases). The V gene lost 5 bases and the J gene lost 6 bases, with 16 bases spanning the gap. The CDR3 runs to 15 residues. In germline, CDR1 is SGHTA, CDR2 FQGNSA. As DNA, the CDR3 is TGTGCCAGCAGCCCGTGGACTAAGAGGGCCGGGGAGCTGTTTTTT. Residues: CASSPWTKRAGELFF.